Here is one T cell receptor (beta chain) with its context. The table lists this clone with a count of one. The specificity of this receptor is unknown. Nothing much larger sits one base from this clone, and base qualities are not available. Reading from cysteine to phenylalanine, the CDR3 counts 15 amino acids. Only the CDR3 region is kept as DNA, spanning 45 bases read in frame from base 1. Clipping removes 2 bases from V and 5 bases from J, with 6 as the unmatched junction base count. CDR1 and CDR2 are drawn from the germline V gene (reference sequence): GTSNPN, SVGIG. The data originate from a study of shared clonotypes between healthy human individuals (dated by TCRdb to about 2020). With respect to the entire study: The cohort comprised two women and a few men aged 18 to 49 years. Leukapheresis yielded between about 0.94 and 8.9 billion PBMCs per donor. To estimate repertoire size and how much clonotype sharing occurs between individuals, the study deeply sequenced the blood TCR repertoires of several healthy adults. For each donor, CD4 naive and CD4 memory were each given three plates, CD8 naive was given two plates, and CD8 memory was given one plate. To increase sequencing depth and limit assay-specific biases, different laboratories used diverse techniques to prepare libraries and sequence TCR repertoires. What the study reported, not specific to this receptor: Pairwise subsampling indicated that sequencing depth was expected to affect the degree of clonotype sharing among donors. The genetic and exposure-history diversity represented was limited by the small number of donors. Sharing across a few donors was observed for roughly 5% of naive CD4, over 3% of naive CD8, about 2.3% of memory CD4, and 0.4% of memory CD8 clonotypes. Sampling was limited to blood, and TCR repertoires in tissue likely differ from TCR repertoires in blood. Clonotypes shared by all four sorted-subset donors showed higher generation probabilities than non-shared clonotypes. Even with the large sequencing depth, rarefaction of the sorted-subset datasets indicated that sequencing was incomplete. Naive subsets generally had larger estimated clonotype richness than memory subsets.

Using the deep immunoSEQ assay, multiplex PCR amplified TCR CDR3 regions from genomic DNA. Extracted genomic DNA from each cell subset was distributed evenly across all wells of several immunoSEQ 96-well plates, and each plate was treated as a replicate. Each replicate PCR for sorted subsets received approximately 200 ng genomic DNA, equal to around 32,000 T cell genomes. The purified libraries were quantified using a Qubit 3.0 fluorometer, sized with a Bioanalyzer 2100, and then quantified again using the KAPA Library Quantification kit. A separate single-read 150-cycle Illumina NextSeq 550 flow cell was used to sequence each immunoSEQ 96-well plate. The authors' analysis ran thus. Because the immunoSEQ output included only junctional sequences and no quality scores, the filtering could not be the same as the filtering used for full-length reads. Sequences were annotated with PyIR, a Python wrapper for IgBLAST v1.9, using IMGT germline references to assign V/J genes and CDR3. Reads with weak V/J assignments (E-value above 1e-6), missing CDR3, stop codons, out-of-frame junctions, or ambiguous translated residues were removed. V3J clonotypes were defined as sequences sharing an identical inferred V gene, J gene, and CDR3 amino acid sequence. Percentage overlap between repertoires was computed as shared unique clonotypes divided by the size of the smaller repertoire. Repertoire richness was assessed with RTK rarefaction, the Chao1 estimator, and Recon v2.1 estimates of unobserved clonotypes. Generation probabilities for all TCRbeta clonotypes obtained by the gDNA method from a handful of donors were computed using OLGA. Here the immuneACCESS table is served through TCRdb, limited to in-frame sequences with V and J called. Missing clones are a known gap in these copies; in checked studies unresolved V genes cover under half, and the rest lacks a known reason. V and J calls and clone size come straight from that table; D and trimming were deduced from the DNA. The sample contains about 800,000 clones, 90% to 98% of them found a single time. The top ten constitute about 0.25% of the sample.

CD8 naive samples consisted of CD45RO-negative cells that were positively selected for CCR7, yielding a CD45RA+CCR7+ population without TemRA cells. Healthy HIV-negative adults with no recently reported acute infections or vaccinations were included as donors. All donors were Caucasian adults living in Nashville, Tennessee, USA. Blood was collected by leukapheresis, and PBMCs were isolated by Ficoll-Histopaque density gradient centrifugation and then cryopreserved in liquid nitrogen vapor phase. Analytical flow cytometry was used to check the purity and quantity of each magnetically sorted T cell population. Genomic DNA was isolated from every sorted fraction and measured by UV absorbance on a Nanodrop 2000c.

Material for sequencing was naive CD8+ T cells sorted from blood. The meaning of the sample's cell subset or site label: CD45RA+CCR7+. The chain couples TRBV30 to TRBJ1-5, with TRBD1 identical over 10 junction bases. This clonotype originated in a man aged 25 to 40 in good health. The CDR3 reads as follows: CAWSRGDRGDQPQHF. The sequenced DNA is TGTGCCTGGAGTCGTGGGGACAGGGGTGATCAGCCCCAGCATTTT.